This TCR beta chain stems from a study of radiation and T cells in renal cell carcinoma. General observations from the study: Baseline intratumoral clonotype presence is unknown without pretreatment biopsies. Top tumor clonotypes rose in blood 2 weeks post-radiation, then contracted.

Time point indicated: blood 2 weeks post-SBRT. Indicated treatment: 15 Gy SBRT to primary tumor, nephrectomy 4 weeks later. Serial blood draws occurred at baseline and 2 and 4 weeks post-SBRT. With regard to this clone: Antigen unknown.

Trimming pared 0 bases from V and 5 bases from J, leaving 17 bases between. The CDR3 totals 16 residues. The germline V gene encodes CDR1 SGHDT and CDR2 YYEEEE. The repertoire was sequenced with immunoSEQ multiplex PCR; TCRdb's copy has only in-frame clones and lacks some. The table has about 130,000 clones, 85% to 90% seen once. This TCR was recovered from a woman in her sixties or seventies with renal cell carcinoma. This chain uses TRBV5-6 with TRBJ1-1, with D perhaps matching TRBD1 (5 bases). The specimen comprised blood, sampled from a patient whose treatment included radiotherapy and nephrectomy. The CDR3 here is CASSLDYWGRVTEAFF. DNA of the CDR3: TGTGCCAGCAGCTTGGATTATTGGGGGAGGGTGACTGAAGCTTTCTTT.